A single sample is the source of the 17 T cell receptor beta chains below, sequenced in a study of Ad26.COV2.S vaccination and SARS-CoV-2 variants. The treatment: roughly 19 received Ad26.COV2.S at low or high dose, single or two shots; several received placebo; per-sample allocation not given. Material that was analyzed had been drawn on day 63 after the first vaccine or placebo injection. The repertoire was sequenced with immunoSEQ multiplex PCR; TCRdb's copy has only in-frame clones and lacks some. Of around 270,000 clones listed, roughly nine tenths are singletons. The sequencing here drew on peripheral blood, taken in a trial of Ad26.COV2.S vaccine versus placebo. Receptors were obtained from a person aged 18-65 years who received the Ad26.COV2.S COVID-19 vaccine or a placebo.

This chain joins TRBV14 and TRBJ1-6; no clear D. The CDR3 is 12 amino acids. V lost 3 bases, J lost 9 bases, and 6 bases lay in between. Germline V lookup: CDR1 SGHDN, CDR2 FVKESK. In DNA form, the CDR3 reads TGTGCCAGCAGCCAGCGTGGTTCACCCCTCCACTTT. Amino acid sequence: CASSQRGSPLHF.

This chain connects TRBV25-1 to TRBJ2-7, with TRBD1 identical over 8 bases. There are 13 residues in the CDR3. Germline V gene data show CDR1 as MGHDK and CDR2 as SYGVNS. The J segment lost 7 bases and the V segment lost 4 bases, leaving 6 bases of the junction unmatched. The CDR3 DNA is TGTGCCAGCAGTGGCCAGGGGGCGGAGGAGCAGTACGTC. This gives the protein CASSGQGAEEQYV.

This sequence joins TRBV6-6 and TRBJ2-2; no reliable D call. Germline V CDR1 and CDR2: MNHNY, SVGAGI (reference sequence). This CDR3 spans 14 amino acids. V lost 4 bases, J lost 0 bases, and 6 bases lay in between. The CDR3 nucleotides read TGTGCCAGCAGTTTGTTAACGAACACCGGGGAGCTGTTTTTT. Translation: CASSLLTNTGELFF.

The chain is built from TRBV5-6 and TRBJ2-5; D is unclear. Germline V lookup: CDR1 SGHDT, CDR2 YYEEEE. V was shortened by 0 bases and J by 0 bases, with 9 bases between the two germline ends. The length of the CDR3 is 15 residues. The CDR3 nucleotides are TGTGCCAGCAGCTTGGCATTACTGTACCAAGAGACCCAGTACTTC. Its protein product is CASSLALLYQETQYF.

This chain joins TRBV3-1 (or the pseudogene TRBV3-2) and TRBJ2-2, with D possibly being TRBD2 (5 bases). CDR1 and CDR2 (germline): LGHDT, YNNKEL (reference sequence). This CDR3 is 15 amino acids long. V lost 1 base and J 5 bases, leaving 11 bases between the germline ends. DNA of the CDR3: TGTGCCAGCAGCCAAGTCCTCCGAGGGACCGGGGAGCTGTTTTTT. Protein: CASSQVLRGTGELFF.

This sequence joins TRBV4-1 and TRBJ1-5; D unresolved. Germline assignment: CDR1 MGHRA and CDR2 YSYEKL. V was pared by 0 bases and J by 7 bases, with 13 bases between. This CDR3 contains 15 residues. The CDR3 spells CASSQDQKLAQPQHF. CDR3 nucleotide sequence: TGCGCCAGCAGCCAAGATCAGAAATTGGCCCAGCCCCAGCATTTT.

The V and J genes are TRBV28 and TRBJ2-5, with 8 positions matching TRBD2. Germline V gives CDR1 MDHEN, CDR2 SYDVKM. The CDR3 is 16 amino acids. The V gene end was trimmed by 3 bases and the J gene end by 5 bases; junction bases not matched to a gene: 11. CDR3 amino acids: CASSFRSSGSRETQYF. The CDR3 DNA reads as TGTGCCAGCAGTTTTCGGTCCAGCGGGAGTCGGGAGACCCAGTACTTC.

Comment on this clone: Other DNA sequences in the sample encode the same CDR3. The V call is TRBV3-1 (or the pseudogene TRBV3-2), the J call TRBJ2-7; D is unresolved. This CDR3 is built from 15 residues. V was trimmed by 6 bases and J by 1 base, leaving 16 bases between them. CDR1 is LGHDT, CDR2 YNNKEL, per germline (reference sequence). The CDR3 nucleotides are TGTGCCAGCAGTCAATCCCGCGGCTCGTCCTACGAGCAGTACTTC. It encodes CASSQSRGSSYEQYF.

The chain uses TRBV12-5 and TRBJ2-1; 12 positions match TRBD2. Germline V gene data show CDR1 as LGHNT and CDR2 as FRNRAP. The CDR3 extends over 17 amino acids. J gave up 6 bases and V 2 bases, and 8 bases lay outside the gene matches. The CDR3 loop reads CASGLKLAGGSSNEQFF. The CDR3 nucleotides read TGTGCTAGTGGTTTGAAGCTAGCGGGGGGGTCTAGCAATGAGCAGTTCTTC.

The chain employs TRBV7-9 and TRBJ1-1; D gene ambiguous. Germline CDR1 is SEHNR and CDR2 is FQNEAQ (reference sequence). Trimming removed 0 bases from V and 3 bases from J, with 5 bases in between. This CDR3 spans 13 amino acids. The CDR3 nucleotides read TGTGCCAGCAGCTTAGCCGGGTACACTGAAGCTTTCTTT. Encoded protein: CASSLAGYTEAFF.

CDR3 region: CASSLQLAAETQYF. In DNA, the CDR3 is TGTGCCAGCAGCTTACAACTAGCGGCAGAGACCCAGTACTTC. The J gene is TRBJ2-5, the V gene TRBV7-2, with 8 bases matching TRBD2. The CDR3 is made up of 14 amino acids. Trimming at V came to 2 bases and at J to 4 bases, leaving 3 bases not matched to a gene. The germline V gene has CDR1 SGHTA and CDR2 FQGNSA.

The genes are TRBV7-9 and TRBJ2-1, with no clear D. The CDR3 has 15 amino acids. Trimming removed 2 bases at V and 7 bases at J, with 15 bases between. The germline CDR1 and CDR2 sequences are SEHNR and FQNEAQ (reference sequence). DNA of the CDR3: TGTGCCAGCAGCTTACCCCCCCGGTTTGGTAATGAGCAGTTCTTC. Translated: CASSLPPRFGNEQFF.

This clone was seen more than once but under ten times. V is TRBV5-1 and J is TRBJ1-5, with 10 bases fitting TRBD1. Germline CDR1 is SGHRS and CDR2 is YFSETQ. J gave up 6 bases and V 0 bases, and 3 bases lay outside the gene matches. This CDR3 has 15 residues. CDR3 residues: CASSLGQGAGQPQHF. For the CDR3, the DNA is TGCGCCAGCAGCTTGGGACAGGGGGCAGGTCAGCCCCAGCATTTT.

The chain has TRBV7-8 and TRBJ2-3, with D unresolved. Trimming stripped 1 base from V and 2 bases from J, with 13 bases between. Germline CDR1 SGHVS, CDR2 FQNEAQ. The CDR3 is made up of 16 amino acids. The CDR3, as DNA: TGTGCCAGCAGCTTAGGGTTAAGAGCCCTCACAGATACGCAGTATTTT. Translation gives CASSLGLRALTDTQYF.

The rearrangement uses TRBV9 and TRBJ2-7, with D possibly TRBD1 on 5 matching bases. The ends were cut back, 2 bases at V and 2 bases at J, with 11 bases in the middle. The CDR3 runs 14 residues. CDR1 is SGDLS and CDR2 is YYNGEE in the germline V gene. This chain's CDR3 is CASSVGQGPYEQYF. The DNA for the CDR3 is TGTGCCAGCAGCGTCGGCCAGGGCCCCTACGAGCAGTACTTC.

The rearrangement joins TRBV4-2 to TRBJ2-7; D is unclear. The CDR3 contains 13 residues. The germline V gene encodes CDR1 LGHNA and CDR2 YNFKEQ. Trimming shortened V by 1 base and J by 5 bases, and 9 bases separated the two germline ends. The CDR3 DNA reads TGTGCCAGCAGCCAAGGGTCATCCAACGAGCAGTACTTC. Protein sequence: CASSQGSSNEQYF.

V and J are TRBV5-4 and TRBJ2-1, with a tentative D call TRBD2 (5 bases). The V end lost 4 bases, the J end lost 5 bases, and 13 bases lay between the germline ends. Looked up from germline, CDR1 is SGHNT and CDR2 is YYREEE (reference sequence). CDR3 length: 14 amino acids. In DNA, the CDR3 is TGTGCCAGCAGCCGCGACGGAGGAGACAATGAGCAGTTCTTC. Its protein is CASSRDGGDNEQFF.